These 32 T cell receptor beta chains were all obtained from the same sample, sequenced in a study of brain T cells in children with intractable seizures. The method was immunoSEQ multiplex PCR; TCRdb's version includes in-frame clones alone and lacks a portion of them. Among under 400,000 clones listed, over 90% were seen once. As to time point: blood from clinic visit 5 months post-surgery; TSC patient then seizure free. The specimen was peripheral blood, collected roughly 5 months after surgery. The receptors were gathered from a boy under three years old with tuberous sclerosis and intractable seizures.

V usage is TRBV18 and J usage is TRBJ1-1; D is undetermined. The V end lost 2 bases, the J end lost 4 bases, and 8 bases lay between the germline ends. Germline values: CDR1 KGHSH, CDR2 LQKENI. The CDR3 consists of 13 residues. In nucleotides, the CDR3 is TGTGCCAGCTCACCAAGTGAGACCACTGAAGCTTTCTTT. As protein: CASSPSETTEAFF.

The J gene is TRBJ2-4, the V gene TRBV7-9, with D perhaps being TRBD1 or TRBD2 (5 bases each). The V and J ends lost 5 bases and 0 bases respectively, with 14 bases between them. This CDR3 is built from 16 residues. Germline V gives CDR1 SEHNR, CDR2 FQNEAQ (reference sequence). The CDR3 DNA reads TGTGCCAGCAGCCCGGCGAGGGGCTTAGCCAAAAACATTCAGTACTTC. Its translation is CASSPARGLAKNIQYF.

The gene calls are TRBV7-3 and TRBJ2-1, with 8 bases that match TRBD2. With 5 bases clipped from V and 7 bases from J, the junction kept 7 bases outside the gene matches. Germline assignment: CDR1 SGHTA and CDR2 FQGTGA. The CDR3 covers 14 residues. The CDR3 nucleotides are TGTGCCAGCAGCGCCGGGGGGGCACGGAATGAGCAGTTCTTC. Encoded protein: CASSAGGARNEQFF.

V and J are TRBV5-6 and TRBJ2-3; D is perhaps TRBD2 (5 bases). Trimming took 0 bases from V and 0 from J, leaving 14 bases between them. CDR3 length equals 17 residues. The germline V gene encodes CDR1 SGHDT and CDR2 YYEEEE. The CDR3 coding sequence is TGTGCCAGCAGCTTGGTGAGCGGCCCTGCTAGCACAGATACGCAGTATTTT. Translation: CASSLVSGPASTDTQYF.

This clone was picked up one time. The V gene is TRBV6-5, the J gene TRBJ1-2; 7 bases agree with TRBD1. With V trimmed by 4 bases and J by 11 bases, 4 bases remained unmatched. Looked up from germline, CDR1 is MNHEY and CDR2 is SVGAGI. The CDR3 is made up of 11 amino acids. In DNA, the CDR3 is TGTGCCAGCAGTTTGGGACAGTTTTACACCTTC. It specifies CASSLGQFYTF.

The chain recombines TRBV14 with TRBJ2-3; possibly TRBD1 for D (6 bases). V lost 4 bases and J lost 1, with 9 bases in between. The CDR3 length is 14 residues. Germline loops: CDR1 SGHDN, CDR2 FVKESK. The CDR3 region is CASSRAGGTDTQYF. The CDR3, as DNA: TGTGCCAGCAGCCGGGCAGGGGGCACAGATACGCAGTATTTT.

Concerning this clone itself: The final CDR3 position lacks the conserved phenylalanine or tryptophan, pointing to a likely read error. It is unclear where the CDR3 begins or ends on the DNA, so no DNA is shown, and the CDR3 is as TCRdb lists it. V and J are TRBV21-1 and TRBJ2-7; the table's D gene call, TRBD1, was not cross checked with the DNA. TRBV21-1 is described as a pseudogene. The CDR3 numbers 11 amino acids, ends counted. The CDR3 loop is CASSKGTGHVI.

This rearrangement joins TRBV9 to TRBJ2-3, with 7 positions matching TRBD2. In germline, CDR1 is SGDLS, CDR2 YYNGEE. Losses at the gene ends were 0 bases for V and 4 bases for J; bases not matched to a gene: 8. The CDR3 consists of 16 residues. CDR3 loop: CASSVGEGTGSDTQYF. CDR3 in DNA: TGTGCCAGCAGCGTAGGGGAGGGGACGGGGTCAGATACGCAGTATTTT.

V is TRBV15 and J is TRBJ1-2, with a tentative D call TRBD1 (6 bases). CDR1 is LNHNV, CDR2 YYDKDF, per germline (reference sequence). Trimming left V 5 bases short and J 5 bases short, with 18 bases between. The CDR3 sequence is 15 residues long. The CDR3 nucleotides read TGTGCCACCAGCCTAGATCAGGGGCGGTATTATGGCTACACCTTC. Residues: CATSLDQGRYYGYTF. Complete variable domain (other parts from reference TRBV15 and TRBJ1-2): DAMVIQNPRYQVTQFGKPVTLSCSQTLNHNVMYWYQQKSSQAPKLLFHYYDKDFNNEADTPDNFQSRRPNTSFCFLDIRSPGLGDTAMYLCATSLDQGRYYGYTFGSGTRLTVV.

This chain joins TRBV7-9 and TRBJ1-5; D gene unclear. Trimming removed 3 bases at V and 0 bases at J, with 12 bases between. The CDR3 is made up of 16 amino acids. Germline loops: CDR1 SEHNR, CDR2 FQNEAQ (reference sequence). CDR3 protein: CASSLDGGDSNQPQHF. The CDR3, as DNA: TGTGCCAGCAGCTTGGATGGAGGAGATAGCAATCAGCCCCAGCATTTT.

The V call is TRBV28, the J call TRBJ2-5, with 12 bases matching TRBD2. The CDR3 is 15 amino acids. V was clipped by 3 bases and J by 5 bases; unmatched bases: 4. Germline CDR1 and CDR2: MDHEN and SYDVKM. DNA for the CDR3: TGTGCCAGCAGTTTCAAGACTAGCGGGAGTGAGACCCAGTACTTC. Translated: CASSFKTSGSETQYF.

Of note for this clone: Sequence at one end of the junction differs from germline and may be a read error. V gene TRBV27 combines with J gene TRBJ2-1; TRBD1 might be the D (5 bases). CDR3 length equals 15 residues. Germline CDR1 is MNHEY and CDR2 is SMNVEV (reference sequence). The CDR3 DNA sequence: TGTGCCAGCAGCTTTGTTGGGGCCTCCGACAATGAGCAGTTCTTC. Protein product: CASSFVGASDNEQFF.

The chain couples TRBV14 to TRBJ2-1; 7 bases align to TRBD2. CDR3 length equals 17 residues. CDR1 and CDR2 from the germline V gene are SGHDN and FVKESK. V lost 0 bases to trimming and J lost 6 bases; unmatched junction nucleotides: 11. The CDR3 DNA reads TGTGCCAGCAGCCAAGATTGGGGCGGGAGTAAGGGCAATGAGCAGTTCTTC. Protein: CASSQDWGGSKGNEQFF.

The chain recombines TRBV18 with TRBJ1-1; D perhaps matches TRBD1 (6 bases). The CDR3 has 15 amino acids. Trimming stripped 3 bases from V and 1 base from J, with 12 bases between. Per germline, CDR1 KGHSH and CDR2 LQKENI. The DNA of the CDR3 is TGTGCCAGCTCACCCGATGGGGGGGCGAACACTGAAGCTTTCTTT. Translating gives CASSPDGGANTEAFF.

This clone showed up just once. Other DNA sequences in the sample encode the same CDR3. The V gene is TRBV5-1, the J gene TRBJ1-1, with D maybe TRBD1 (6 bases). The length of the CDR3 is 14 residues. Between the trimmed V and J ends, which lost 2 bases and 0 bases, there was a span of 8 bases. CDR1 and CDR2 (germline): SGHRS, YFSETQ. As DNA, the CDR3 is TGCGCCAGCAGCTTAGGGGACATGAACACTGAAGCTTTCTTT. Translating it yields CASSLGDMNTEAFF. Supplemented by reference TRBV5-1 and TRBJ1-1, the full variable domain reads KAGVTQTPRYLIKTRGQQVTLSCSPISGHRSVSWYQQTPGQGLQFLFEYFSETQRNKGNFPGRFSGRQFSNSRSEMNVSTLELGDSALYLCASSLGDMNTEAFFGQGTRLTVV.

The genes are TRBV11-1 and TRBJ1-2; possible D gene TRBD1, 6 bases. Trimming removed 4 bases from V and 4 bases from J, with 10 bases in between. CDR3 length: 13 amino acids. Per germline, CDR1 SGHAT and CDR2 FQDESV (reference sequence). This chain's CDR3 is CASSSGQFYGYTF. The CDR3 nucleotides read TGTGCCAGCAGCTCCGGACAGTTCTATGGCTACACCTTC. The full variable domain, completed using reference TRBV11-1 and TRBJ1-2, is EAEVAQSPRYKITEKSQAVAFWCDPISGHATLYWYRQILGQGPELLVQFQDESVVDDSQLPKDRFSAERLKGVDSTLKIQPAELGDSAMYLCASSSGQFYGYTFGSGTRLTVV.

V is TRBV28 and J is TRBJ1-5; D is perhaps TRBD1 (6 bases). V lost 1 base and J lost 2, with 9 bases in between. The germline V gene has CDR1 MDHEN and CDR2 SYDVKM. The CDR3 consists of 15 residues. The CDR3 sequence is CASSLSGGRNQPQHF. In DNA form, the CDR3 reads TGTGCCAGCAGTTTATCCGGGGGGCGCAATCAGCCCCAGCATTTT.

V gene TRBV24-1 combines with J gene TRBJ1-5; no firm D call. V was shortened by 4 bases and J by 11 bases, with 14 bases between the two germline ends. Germline CDR1 is KGHDR and CDR2 is SFDVKD. This CDR3 contains 13 residues. DNA of the CDR3: TGTGCCACCAGTGACCCCGGTCGCCGGGCCCAGCATTTT. It translates to CATSDPGRRAQHF.

The CDR3 protein is CSASTGTGGFLNSYEQYF. CDR3 bases: TGCAGTGCTAGTACCGGGACAGGGGGCTTCCTCAACTCCTACGAGCAGTACTTC. The chain recombines TRBV20-1 with TRBJ2-7, with 12 bases identical to TRBD1. The CDR3 has 18 amino acids. Germline CDR1 and CDR2: DFQATT and SNEGSKA (reference sequence). V lost 3 bases, J lost 0 bases, and 12 bases stayed unmatched.

The chain uses TRBV3-1 (or the pseudogene TRBV3-2) and TRBJ2-3; 11 positions agree with TRBD2. The J segment lost 3 bases and the V segment lost 4 bases, leaving 9 bases of the junction unmatched. CDR1 is LGHDT, CDR2 YNNKEL, per germline (reference sequence). The CDR3 consists of 17 residues. The CDR3 region has the DNA TGTGCCAGCAGCCGGGGACTAGCGGTTCCCGAGACAGATACGCAGTATTTT. Translation: CASSRGLAVPETDTQYF.

The chain joins TRBV5-1 to TRBJ1-4; D remains ambiguous. With 4 bases removed from V and 0 bases from J, the gap between germline ends came to 13 bases. Germline V gene lookup returns CDR1 SGHRS and CDR2 YFSETQ. The CDR3 is 16 residues long. The CDR3 loop is CASSARDISTNEKLFF. For the CDR3, the DNA is TGCGCCAGCAGCGCACGGGATATTTCAACTAATGAAAAACTGTTTTTT.

This chain links TRBV5-4 with TRBJ2-7; D unresolved. Germline values: CDR1 SGHNT, CDR2 YYREEE (reference sequence). V shed 4 bases and J shed 3 bases, with 11 bases lying between them. The CDR3 extends over 13 amino acids. For the CDR3, the DNA is TGTGCCAGCAGCCCCCTAGGAGTCTACGAGCAGTACTTC. Its protein is CASSPLGVYEQYF.

This chain connects TRBV6-5 to TRBJ2-7; D might be TRBD1 or TRBD2, each matching 5 bases. The CDR3 spans 13 residues. Germline CDR1 is MNHEY and CDR2 is SVGAGI. Trimming left V 5 bases short and J 9 bases short, with 17 bases between. The CDR3 loop reads CASSNRGTFWQYF. CDR3 in DNA: TGTGCCAGCAGTAACCGGGGCACTTTTTGGCAGTACTTC.

The chain is built from TRBV7-9 and TRBJ2-7; no reliable D call. Deletions cut 0 bases from V and 2 bases from J, with 11 bases between. The CDR3 runs 15 residues. Per germline, CDR1 SEHNR and CDR2 FQNEAQ (reference sequence). As DNA, the CDR3 is TGTGCCAGCAGCTTAGCGCACGGACCCGCCTACGAGCAGTACTTC. This gives the protein CASSLAHGPAYEQYF.

The chain uses TRBV5-6 and TRBJ2-3, with 9 bases identical to TRBD2. V dropped 0 bases and J dropped 5; count of bases not matched to a gene: 1. The CDR3 has 14 amino acids. Germline CDR1 is SGHDT and CDR2 is YYEEEE. CDR3 nucleotides: TGTGCCAGCAGCTTGGTAGCGGGAGTAGATACGCAGTATTTT. Translated: CASSLVAGVDTQYF. The entire variable domain, with the rest obtained from reference TRBV5-6 and TRBJ2-3, is as follows: DAGVTQSPTHLIKTRGQQVTLRCSPKSGHDTVSWYQQALGQGPQFIFQYYEEEERQRGNFPDRFSGHQFPNYSSELNVNALLLGDSALYLCASSLVAGVDTQYFGPGTRLTVL.

The rearrangement links TRBV6-5 to TRBJ1-6; D unclear. The CDR3 runs 15 residues. V was cut by 6 bases and J by 0 bases, with 9 bases left in between. Germline CDR1 reads MNHEY; CDR2 reads SVGAGI. The CDR3 sequence is CASRKRSSYNSPLHF. CDR3 DNA: TGTGCCAGCAGGAAGAGGAGCTCCTATAATTCACCCCTCCACTTT.

V is TRBV11-2 and J is TRBJ2-1; 13 positions agree with TRBD2. This CDR3 contains 15 residues. V was pared by 5 bases and J by 6 bases, with 4 bases of the junction left unmatched. The germline V gene encodes CDR1 SGHAT and CDR2 FQNNGV. The CDR3 loop reads CASSHGTSGTNEQFF. CDR3 bases: TGTGCCAGCAGCCACGGGACTAGCGGGACCAATGAGCAGTTCTTC.

The chain couples TRBV6-2 or TRBV6-3 to TRBJ1-2; no clear D gene. CDR3 length: 17 amino acids. In germline, CDR1 is MNHEY, CDR2 SVGEGT. V lost 0 bases, J lost 2 bases, and 16 bases lay in between. The CDR3: CASSYSYPFSSNYGYTF. The CDR3 bases are TGTGCCAGCAGTTACTCGTATCCGTTCTCGTCCAACTATGGCTACACCTTC.

The chain employs TRBV6-1 and TRBJ1-5, with 9 nucleotides matching TRBD1. Germline V gene data show CDR1 as MNHNS and CDR2 as SASEGT. The trim removed 1 base at V and 0 bases at J, leaving 7 bases unmatched. This CDR3 comprises 18 residues. CDR3 amino acids: CASSEVGTGLYSNQPQHF. DNA of the CDR3: TGTGCCAGCAGTGAAGTGGGGACAGGGTTATATAGCAATCAGCCCCAGCATTTT.

This clone was found once. CDR3 protein: CASSLGPEQFF. The CDR3 DNA sequence: TGTGCCAGCAGCTTAGGCCCAGAGCAGTTCTTC. This chain uses TRBV11-3 with TRBJ2-1, with D uncertain. Germline CDR1 is SGHNT and CDR2 is YENEEA. The CDR3 has 11 amino acids. Trimming cost V 1 base and J 10 bases, with 5 bases left between them.

This chain joins TRBV10-1 and TRBJ2-7; D unclear. CDR1 and CDR2 (germline): WNHNN, SYGVQD (reference sequence). The length of the CDR3 is 14 residues. V lost 0 bases and J lost 7, with 13 bases in between. The CDR3 DNA follows: TGCGCCAGCAGTGAGTCCGGCAGACTGAGGGAGCAGTACTTC. This codes for CASSESGRLREQYF.

V gene TRBV5-4 combines with J gene TRBJ2-5; 8 bases match TRBD2. Trimming removed 4 bases from V and 3 bases from J; junction bases left unmatched: 5. The CDR3 is 14 residues long. Germline V gene sequence: CDR1 SGHNT, CDR2 YYREEE (reference sequence). CDR3 residues: CASSIWTSKETQYF. In DNA form, the CDR3 reads TGTGCCAGCAGCATATGGACTAGCAAAGAGACCCAGTACTTC.